The subject of this entry is one TCR beta chain. The sample belongs to a study of T cell changes during pregnancy in multiple sclerosis. The table came from immunoSEQ multiplex PCR; TCRdb's copy has only in-frame clones and leaves some out. The sample shows roughly 100,000 clones, approximately 90% of them seen only once. Sample: peripheral blood, taken after pregnancy. The receptor comes from a female donor with multiple sclerosis, enrolled in a pregnancy study.

CDR3 in amino acids: CASSLSRGGPETQYF. CDR3 nucleotide sequence: TGTGCCAGCAGCTTATCTCGAGGGGGCCCAGAGACCCAGTACTTC. The chain combines TRBV7-9 with TRBJ2-5, with 7 bases aligning to TRBD1. This CDR3 is built from 15 residues. The germline CDR1 and CDR2 sequences are SEHNR and FQNEAQ (reference sequence). The ends lost 2 bases at V and 4 bases at J; junction bases unmatched: 7.